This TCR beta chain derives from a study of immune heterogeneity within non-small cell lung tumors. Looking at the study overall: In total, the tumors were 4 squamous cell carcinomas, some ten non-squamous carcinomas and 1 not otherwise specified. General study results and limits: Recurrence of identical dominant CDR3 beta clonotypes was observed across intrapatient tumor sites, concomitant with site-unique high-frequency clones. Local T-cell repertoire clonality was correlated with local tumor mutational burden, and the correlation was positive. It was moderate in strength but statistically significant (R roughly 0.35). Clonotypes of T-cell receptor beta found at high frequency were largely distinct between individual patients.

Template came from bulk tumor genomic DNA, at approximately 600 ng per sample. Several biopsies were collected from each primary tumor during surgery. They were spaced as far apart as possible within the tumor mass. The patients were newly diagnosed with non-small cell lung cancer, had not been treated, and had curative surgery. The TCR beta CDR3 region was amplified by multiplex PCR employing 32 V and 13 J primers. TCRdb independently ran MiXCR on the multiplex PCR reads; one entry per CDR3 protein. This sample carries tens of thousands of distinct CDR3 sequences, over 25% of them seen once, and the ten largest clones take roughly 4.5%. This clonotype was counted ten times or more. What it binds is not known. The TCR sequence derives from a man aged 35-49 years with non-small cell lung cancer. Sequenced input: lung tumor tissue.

CDR3 amino acids: CAWRGGTGSYEQYF. The CDR3 nucleotides read TGTGCCTGGAGGGGTGGGACAGGCTCCTACGAGCAGTACTTC. The genes are TRBV30 and TRBJ2-7, with 8 positions matching TRBD1. The junction had 4 bases not matched to a gene; V was cut back by 3 bases and J by 0 bases. This CDR3 contains 14 residues. CDR1 and CDR2 from the germline V gene are GTSNPN and SVGIG (reference sequence). The whole variable domain, remainder taken from reference TRBV30 and TRBJ2-7, is SQTIHQWPATLVQPVGSPLSLECTVEGTSNPNLYWYRQAAGRGLQLLFYSVGIGQISSEVPQNLSASRPQDRQFILSSKKLLLSDSGFYLCAWRGGTGSYEQYFGPGTRLTVT.